The T cell receptor beta chain under discussion was sequenced for a study of blood T cell repertoires in COVID-19. Overall study context: Whether acute or convalescent, the COVID-19 samples came from the United States, Italy and Spain. T cells, B-cell-depleted T cells, or PBMCs provided the cDNA or gDNA that served as material.

V shed 5 bases, J shed 6 bases, and the junction held 9 bases outside the gene matches. Germline V CDR1 and CDR2: SGHTA, FQGNSA. CDR3 length: 17 residues. The authors' processing: Reference gene primer amplification gave estimated nucleated cell counts. Measured with immunoSEQ multiplex PCR; TCRdb has only the in-frame clones, and not every one. V and J calls plus clone size are reproduced from that table; the DNA served to infer D and trimming. The table lists roughly 38,000 clones, about three quarters of them singletons. This receptor was taken from a man in his sixties with acute or convalescent COVID-19. V and J are TRBV7-2 and TRBJ2-1; 14 positions agree with TRBD2. Sequencing input: peripheral blood. CDR3 coding DNA: TGTGCCAGCAGCCCCGCCCCGGGACTAGCGGGAGCCAATGAGCAGTTCTTC. It codes for CASSPAPGLAGANEQFF.